This T cell receptor (beta chain) emerged from a study of glioma-infiltrating T cells after dendritic cell vaccination. The overall study: Treatment, given 2003 to 2012, was autologous tumor lysate-pulsed dendritic cell vaccination. Overall study results and limits: Only a small number of patients had complete blood and tumor samples.

In the case of this clone: What it binds is unknown.

Measured with immunoSEQ multiplex PCR; TCRdb has only the in-frame clones, and not every one. The sample contains almost 90,000 clones, over 80% of which appear only once. Indicated time point: after dendritic cell vaccination, including at tumor progression/relapse. Trimming removed 6 bases at V and 2 bases at J, with 7 bases between. CDR1 is SNHLY and CDR2 is FYNNEI in the germline V gene. The CDR3 covers 12 residues. The source is a human donor with glioblastoma. The material sequenced was blood, taken after dendritic cell vaccination. The J gene is TRBJ2-5, the V gene TRBV2; D possibly corresponds to TRBD2 (5 bases). In nucleotides, the CDR3 is TGTGCCAGCAGACCGGGACAAGAGACCCAGTACTTC. Translation gives CASRPGQETQYF.